The clone carrying this T cell receptor (beta chain) has just one count. Its antigen is undetermined. The sample originates from a study of T cells in Graves' hyperthyroidism and ophthalmopathy. Study results and limitations: In validation, the model predicted ophthalmopathy. These predictions came a median roughly 6 months before onset. From stable hyperthyroidism, ophthalmopathy was set apart by a 13 V-J model. Most clonotypes expanded in the thyroid (above 0.001) were also present in blood.

Template material for amplifying TCR beta CDR3 regions consisted of RNA transcripts. Researchers ran a first-round RT-PCR on the TCR CDR3 using the HTBI primer set. TCRdb processed the multiplex PCR reads anew with MiXCR; each CDR3 protein has one entry. The sample yields over 650,000 distinct CDR3 sequences, roughly 45% seen once. Diagnostic assessment was based on clinical symptoms, serum thyroxine and TRAb, thyroid ultrasound and orbital computed tomography. Germline values: CDR1 SNHLY, CDR2 FYNNEI. This CDR3 is 13 amino acids long. The ends lost 4 bases at V and 8 bases at J; junction bases unmatched: 6.

This chain connects TRBV2 to TRBJ1-2, with 8 bases matching TRBD1. This TCR was sampled from an adult man with Graves' disease, either hyperthyroidism or ophthalmopathy (not recorded which). Sample: peripheral blood or thyroid tissue (not recorded which). The DNA for the CDR3 is TGTGCCAGCAGTGCCAGGGGGCGAAAGGGCTACACCTTC. Translation gives CASSARGRKGYTF.